This T cell receptor beta chain was sequenced in a study of blood T cell repertoires in COVID-19. Sequencing was performed with immunoSEQ multiplex PCR; in TCRdb, only in-frame clones are kept and a portion is missing. The sample holds some 190,000 clones; 81% are singletons and the top ten take 11%. Sequencing was performed on peripheral blood. The sequence was obtained from a woman aged 40 to 50 with COVID-19, enrolled during active disease.

This CDR3 is CASSRTSNEQFF. The CDR3, as DNA: TGTGCCAGCAGTAGGACTTCTAATGAGCAGTTCTTC. The chain uses TRBV6-5 and TRBJ2-1; a possible D gene is TRBD2 (5 bases). The V end was cut by 5 bases, the J end by 7 bases, with 9 bases between. The CDR3 consists of 12 residues. The germline V gene has CDR1 MNHEY and CDR2 SVGAGI.